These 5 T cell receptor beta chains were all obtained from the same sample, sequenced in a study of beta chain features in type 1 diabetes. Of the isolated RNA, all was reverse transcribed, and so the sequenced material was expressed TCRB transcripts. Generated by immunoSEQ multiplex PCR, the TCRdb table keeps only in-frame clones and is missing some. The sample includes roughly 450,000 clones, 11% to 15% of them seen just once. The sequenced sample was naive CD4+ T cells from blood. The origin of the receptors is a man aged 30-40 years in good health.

The CDR3 here is CASSSKQGLLNTGELFF. As DNA, the CDR3 is TGCGCCAGCAGCTCCAAACAGGGACTCCTTAACACCGGGGAGCTGTTTTTT. This sequence joins TRBV5-1 and TRBJ2-2; D is possibly TRBD1 or TRBD2 (6 bases each). Between the trimmed V and J ends, which lost 3 bases and 2 bases, there was a span of 17 bases. CDR1 is SGHRS, CDR2 YFSETQ, per germline. The CDR3 is 17 amino acids.

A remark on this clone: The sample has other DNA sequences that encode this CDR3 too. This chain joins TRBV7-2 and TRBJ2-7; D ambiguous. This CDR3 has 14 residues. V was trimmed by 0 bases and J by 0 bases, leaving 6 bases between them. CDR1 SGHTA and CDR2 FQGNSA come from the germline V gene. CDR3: CASSLAVSSYEQYF. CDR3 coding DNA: TGTGCCAGCAGCTTAGCGGTTTCCTCCTACGAGCAGTACTTC.

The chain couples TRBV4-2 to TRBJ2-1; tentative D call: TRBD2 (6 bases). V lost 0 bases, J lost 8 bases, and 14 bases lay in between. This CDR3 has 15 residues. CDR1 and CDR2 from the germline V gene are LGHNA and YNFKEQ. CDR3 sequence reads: CASSQEAGGIHEQFF. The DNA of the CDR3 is TGTGCCAGCAGCCAAGAGGCCGGGGGTATTCATGAGCAGTTCTTC.

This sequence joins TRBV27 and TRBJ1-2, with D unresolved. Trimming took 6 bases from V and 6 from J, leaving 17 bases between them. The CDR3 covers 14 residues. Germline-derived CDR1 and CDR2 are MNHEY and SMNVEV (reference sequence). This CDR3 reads CASSTVGGLHGYTF. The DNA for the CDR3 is TGTGCCAGCAGCACGGTGGGAGGGCTCCATGGCTACACCTTC.

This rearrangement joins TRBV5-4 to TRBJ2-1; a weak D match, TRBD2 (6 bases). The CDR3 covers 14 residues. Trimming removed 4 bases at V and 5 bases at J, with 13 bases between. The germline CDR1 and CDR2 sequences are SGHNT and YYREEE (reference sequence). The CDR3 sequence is CASSTQRRDNEQFF. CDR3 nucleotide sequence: TGTGCCAGCAGCACACAGCGGAGGGACAATGAGCAGTTCTTC. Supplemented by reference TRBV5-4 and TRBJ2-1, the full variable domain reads ETGVTQSPTHLIKTRGQQVTLRCSSQSGHNTVSWYQQALGQGPQFIFQYYREEENGRGNFPPRFSGLQFPNYSSELNVNALELDDSALYLCASSTQRRDNEQFFGPGTRLTVL.